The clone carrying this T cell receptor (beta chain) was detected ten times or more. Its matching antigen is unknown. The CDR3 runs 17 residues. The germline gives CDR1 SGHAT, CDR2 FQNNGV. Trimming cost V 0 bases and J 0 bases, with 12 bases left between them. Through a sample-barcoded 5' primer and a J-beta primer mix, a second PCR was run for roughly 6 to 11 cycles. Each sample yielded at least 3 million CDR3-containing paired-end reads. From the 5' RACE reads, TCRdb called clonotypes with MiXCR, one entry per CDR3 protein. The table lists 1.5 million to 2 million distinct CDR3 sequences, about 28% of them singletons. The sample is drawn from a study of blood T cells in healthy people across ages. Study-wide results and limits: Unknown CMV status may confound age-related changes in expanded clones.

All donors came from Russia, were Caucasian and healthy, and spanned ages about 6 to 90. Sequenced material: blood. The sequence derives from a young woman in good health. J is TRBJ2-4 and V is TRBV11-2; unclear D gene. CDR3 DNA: TGTGCCAGCAGCTTAGATCATCTAGTTATAGCCAAAAACATTCAGTACTTC. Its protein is CASSLDHLVIAKNIQYF.